The entry below describes one T cell receptor beta chain. This specimen belongs to a study of blood T cell repertoires in COVID-19. Across the whole study: The origin of the acute and convalescent COVID-19 samples was the United States, Italy and Spain. PBMCs, B-cell-depleted T cells, or T cells were the source of the cDNA or gDNA that made up the material.

With V trimmed by 3 bases and J by 11 bases, 4 bases remained unmatched. Per the germline V gene, CDR1 is DFQATT and CDR2 is SNEGSKA (reference sequence). The CDR3 runs to 11 residues. In the source study's methods: Amplification of reference gene primers was used by the study to estimate nucleated cell counts. Method: immunoSEQ multiplex PCR; TCRdb's copy keeps in-frame clones and lacks some. V, J and clone size are taken as reported in that table, and D and trimming were inferred from the DNA itself. The table lists 61,000 or so clones, about 85% of them singletons. The source of this sequence is a woman of 80 years or more with acute or convalescent COVID-19. Sequences were obtained from peripheral blood. The genes are TRBV20-1 and TRBJ1-5; TRBD1 matches 7 bases. In nucleotides, the CDR3 is TGCAGTGCTAGGACAGGGCGGGCCCAGCATTTT. It specifies CSARTGRAQHF.